This TCR beta chain was documented in a study of blood T cell repertoires in COVID-19. Germline CDR1 SEHNR, CDR2 FQNEAQ (reference sequence). The length of the CDR3 is 15 residues. The V gene lost 4 bases and the J gene lost 4 bases, with 13 bases spanning the gap. Clones were read by immunoSEQ multiplex PCR, and TCRdb kept only the in-frame ones, dropping some. This sample yields about 130,000 clones, of which approximately 80% are seen a single time; 3.5% to 4% belongs to the top ten. This sequence originates from a woman between 45 and 65 years old with acute or convalescent COVID-19. The chain carries TRBV7-9 and TRBJ2-2; TRBD2 is a possible D gene (6 bases). The sample comprised peripheral blood. CDR3 DNA sequence: TGTGCCAGCAGCTCCACTAGCTTCCCCACCGGGGAGCTGTTTTTT. Amino acids: CASSSTSFPTGELFF.